This T cell receptor beta chain derives from a study of OX40 agonist ivuxolimab in advanced cancers. For the study at large: Patients received ivuxolimab, an agonistic anti-OX40 (CD134) antibody.

The protocol was immunoSEQ multiplex PCR, while the TCRdb copy is restricted to in-frame clones and leaves out a portion. This sample has fewer than 100,000 clones, with approximately 83% found just once. The sequenced sample was CD4+ or CD8+ T cells sorted from blood, obtained in a trial of the OX40 agonist ivuxolimab. This TCR was recovered from an adult with an advanced solid tumor such as melanoma, head and neck, liver or kidney cancer.

The CDR3 loop reads CASSPMGSGGLYEQYF. CDR3 nucleotides: TGCGCCAGCAGCCCTATGGGGTCCGGGGGCCTCTACGAGCAGTACTTC. The gene calls are TRBV4-3 and TRBJ2-7; D assignment may be TRBD1 or TRBD2 (6 bases each). V shed 4 bases and J shed 3 bases, with 19 bases lying between them. CDR3 length equals 16 residues. Germline V gene data show CDR1 as LGHNA and CDR2 as YSLEER.